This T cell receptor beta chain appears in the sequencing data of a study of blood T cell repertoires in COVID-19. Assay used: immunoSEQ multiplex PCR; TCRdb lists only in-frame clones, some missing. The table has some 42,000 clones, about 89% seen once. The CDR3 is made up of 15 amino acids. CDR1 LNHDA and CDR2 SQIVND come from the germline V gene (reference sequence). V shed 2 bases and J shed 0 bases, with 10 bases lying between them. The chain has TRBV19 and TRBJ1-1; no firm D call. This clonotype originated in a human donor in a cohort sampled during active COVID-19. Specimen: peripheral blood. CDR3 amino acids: CASSIRYSLNTEAFF. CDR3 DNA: TGTGCCAGTAGTATACGATACAGCTTGAACACTGAAGCTTTCTTT.